A single sample gave rise to the 32 T cell receptor beta chains below, sequenced in a study of T cell changes during pregnancy in multiple sclerosis. Clones were read by immunoSEQ multiplex PCR, and TCRdb kept only the in-frame ones, dropping some. This table holds over 45,000 clones, about 91% found once. The sequences come from CD4+ T cells from peripheral blood mononuclear cells, collected in the second trimester of pregnancy. Receptor source: a female donor with multiple sclerosis, enrolled in a pregnancy study.

V gene TRBV19 combines with J gene TRBJ2-1; D ambiguous. In germline, CDR1 is LNHDA, CDR2 SQIVND (reference sequence). The length of the CDR3 is 15 residues. V gave up 1 base and J gave up 7 bases, with 14 bases separating them. Here the CDR3 DNA reads TGTGCCAGTAGTATAGCCGAGGTTCAGAGGAATGAGCAGTTCTTC. This encodes CASSIAEVQRNEQFF. Together with reference TRBV19 and TRBJ2-1, the CDR3 gives the full variable domain: DGGITQSPKYLFRKEGQNVTLSCEQNLNHDAMYWYRQDPGQGLRLIYYSQIVNDFQKGDIAEGYSVSREKKESFPLTVTSAQKNPTAFYLCASSIAEVQRNEQFFGPGTRLTVL.

The V and J genes are TRBV2 and TRBJ1-5, with D tentatively TRBD1 (6 bases). The CDR3 is 13 amino acids. CDR1 is SNHLY, CDR2 FYNNEI, per germline. V was trimmed by 7 bases and J by 4 bases, leaving 11 bases between them. The CDR3 reads CASKQGLNQPQHF. CDR3 nucleotides: TGTGCCAGCAAACAGGGCTTGAATCAGCCCCAGCATTTT.

The rearrangement links TRBV18 to TRBJ1-1; D possibly corresponds to TRBD1 (5 bases). The CDR3 spans 14 residues. CDR1 KGHSH and CDR2 LQKENI come from the germline V gene. The ends were cut back, 3 bases at V and 2 bases at J, with 10 bases in the middle. In DNA, the CDR3 is TGTGCCAGCTCACCCCGGACACCTAACACTGAAGCTTTCTTT. Translation: CASSPRTPNTEAFF.

The chain combines TRBV23-1 with TRBJ2-7; 7 bases align to TRBD1. TRBV23-1 is an ORF, with its function uncertain. The CDR3 runs 17 residues. J gave up 0 bases and V 2 bases, and 10 bases lay outside the gene matches. The CDR3 spells CASSQEKGATISYEQYF. In nucleotides, the CDR3 is TGCGCCAGCAGTCAAGAAAAGGGGGCTACAATCTCCTACGAGCAGTACTTC.

V usage is TRBV7-3 and J usage is TRBJ2-3; 8 nucleotides agree with TRBD2. This CDR3 region has 17 residues. CDR1 is SGHTA, CDR2 FQGTGA, per germline. V trimming: 1 base; J trimming: 5 bases; junction bases outside the gene matches: 11. The chain's CDR3 is CASSLSATGGLGDTQYF. The CDR3 DNA reads TGTGCCAGCAGCTTAAGCGCAACGGGGGGGCTTGGAGATACGCAGTATTTT.

The V call is TRBV7-8, the J call TRBJ2-7, with a weak D call TRBD2 (6 bases). Trimming cost V 3 bases and J 8 bases, with 8 bases left between them. The CDR3 is 11 amino acids. Germline values: CDR1 SGHVS, CDR2 FQNEAQ. The chain's CDR3 is CASSFGSKQYF. The CDR3 region has the DNA TGTGCCAGCAGCTTCGGGAGCAAGCAGTACTTC.

In this sample, this clone turned up once. This sequence joins TRBV4-1 and TRBJ1-3; D call uncertain. Germline V gene sequence: CDR1 MGHRA, CDR2 YSYEKL. V was pared by 4 bases and J by 1 base, with 5 bases between. This CDR3 spans 13 amino acids. CDR3 nucleotide sequence: TGCGCCAGCAGCCCCTCGTCTGGAAACACCATATATTTT. Translating it yields CASSPSSGNTIYF.

This rearrangement joins TRBV5-5 to TRBJ1-1; 8 bases agree with TRBD1. The V gene end was trimmed by 0 bases and the J gene end by 6 bases; junction bases not matched to a gene: 10. Germline V gives CDR1 SGHKS, CDR2 YYEKEE (reference sequence). The CDR3 contains 16 residues. The DNA of the CDR3 is TGTGCCAGCAGCTTGGGTCAGGGGGCGCCTTACGCTGAAGCTTTCTTT. It specifies CASSLGQGAPYAEAFF.

J is TRBJ2-5 and V is TRBV2; TRBD1 matches 8 bases. Germline values: CDR1 SNHLY, CDR2 FYNNEI. CDR3 size: 15 residues. The ends lost 9 bases at V and 5 bases at J; junction bases unmatched: 14. CDR3 DNA sequence: TGTGCCAGTCTCCTTCAACAGGGGGTCTATGAGACCCAGTACTTC. This sequence encodes CASLLQQGVYETQYF.

In DNA form, the CDR3 reads TGTGCCAGCAGCTTAGCGGACACCCTTGGGGAGCAGTACTTC. Protein sequence: CASSLADTLGEQYF. The V and J genes are TRBV7-6 and TRBJ2-7; D is perhaps TRBD1 (5 bases). This CDR3 has 14 residues. Germline CDR1 and CDR2: SGHVS and FNYEAQ. Deletions cut 0 bases from V and 7 bases from J, with 13 bases between.

This rearrangement joins TRBV6-4 to TRBJ2-1; the D gene is possibly TRBD1 (6 bases). The CDR3 is 13 residues long. V lost 2 bases and J 9 bases, leaving 11 bases between the germline ends. Germline V lookup: CDR1 MRHNA, CDR2 SNTAGT. The CDR3 DNA is TGTGCCAGCAGTGACACAGGGTGGGGTGAGCAGTTCTTC. It translates to CASSDTGWGEQFF.

The chain uses TRBV7-9 and TRBJ2-7; 11 nucleotides agree with TRBD1. The CDR3 length is 14 residues. Germline V gene lookup returns CDR1 SEHNR and CDR2 FQNEAQ (reference sequence). V shed 5 bases and J 4 bases; nucleotides not matched to a gene: 4. The CDR3 DNA reads as TGTGCCAGCAGCCCAGGACAGGGGGCATACGAGCAGTACTTC. It encodes CASSPGQGAYEQYF.

The chain recombines TRBV27 with TRBJ1-5; D uncertain. The CDR3 length is 14 residues. Trimming stripped 5 bases from V and 0 bases from J, with 8 bases between. The germline CDR1 and CDR2 sequences are MNHEY and SMNVEV (reference sequence). CDR3 residues: CASSALSSNQPQHF. CDR3 sequence (DNA): TGTGCCAGCAGTGCCCTCAGTAGCAATCAGCCCCAGCATTTT.

V gene TRBV27 combines with J gene TRBJ1-5, with 7 bases that match TRBD1. CDR1 and CDR2 from the germline V gene are MNHEY and SMNVEV (reference sequence). CDR3 size: 18 residues. Trimming at V came to 7 bases and at J to 5 bases, leaving 20 bases not matched to a gene. This CDR3 reads CASKSGQDYPPPDQPQHF. CDR3 in DNA: TGTGCCAGCAAGTCTGGACAGGACTATCCCCCCCCTGATCAGCCCCAGCATTTT.

The chain uses TRBV27 and TRBJ1-2, with D possibly TRBD1 on 6 matching bases. CDR3 length: 13 residues. CDR1 and CDR2 from the germline V gene are MNHEY and SMNVEV (reference sequence). Trimming took 5 bases from V and 2 from J, leaving 9 bases between them. The CDR3: CASSLGQNYGYTF. The CDR3 DNA follows: TGTGCCAGCAGTCTAGGACAGAACTATGGCTACACCTTC.

CDR3 DNA: TGTGCCAGCAGCAAAGCGCCCGCGCGCCTCCGCACAGATACGCAGTATTTT. This sequence encodes CASSKAPARLRTDTQYF. This sequence joins TRBV11-3 and TRBJ2-3; the D is unclear. The germline gives CDR1 SGHNT, CDR2 YENEEA. The V end lost 5 bases, the J end lost 1 base, and 19 bases lay between the germline ends. The CDR3 totals 17 residues.

This clone was observed once. This sequence joins TRBV19 and TRBJ1-3, with 9 bases matching TRBD1. Germline CDR1 LNHDA, CDR2 SQIVND (reference sequence). After removal of 2 bases from V and 4 bases from J, the junction contained 9 bases not matched to a gene. The CDR3 totals 17 residues. CDR3 sequence reads: CASSITPGQGRGNTIYF. CDR3 nucleotides: TGTGCCAGTAGTATAACGCCGGGACAGGGCAGAGGAAACACCATATATTTT.

The CDR3 reads CASSVGQVDQPQHF. The CDR3 nucleotides are TGTGCCAGCAGCGTGGGACAAGTTGATCAGCCCCAGCATTTT. The genes are TRBV9 and TRBJ1-5; the D gene is possibly TRBD1 (6 bases). This CDR3 is 14 amino acids long. V was shortened by 2 bases and J by 5 bases, with 11 bases between the two germline ends. Germline V CDR1 and CDR2: SGDLS, YYNGEE. The full variable domain, with the rest looked up from reference TRBV9 and TRBJ1-5, is DSGVTQTPKHLITATGQRVTLRCSPRSGDLSVYWYQQSLDQGLQFLIQYYNGEERAKGNILERFSAQQFPDLHSELNLSSLELGDSALYFCASSVGQVDQPQHFGDGTRLSIL.

The chain couples TRBV19 to TRBJ2-2; D is perhaps TRBD2 (6 bases). Germline V gene lookup returns CDR1 LNHDA and CDR2 SQIVND (reference sequence). The V end lost 1 base, the J end lost 6 bases, and 9 bases lay between the germline ends. This CDR3 has 14 amino acids. CDR3 loop: CASSIARDAGELFF. CDR3 nucleotide sequence: TGTGCCAGTAGTATAGCGCGGGACGCCGGGGAGCTGTTTTTT.

The chain joins TRBV5-6 to TRBJ2-6, with D possibly being TRBD1 (6 bases). Germline CDR1 reads SGHDT; CDR2 reads YYEEEE. The CDR3 covers 16 residues. In DNA, the CDR3 is TGTGCTTACCACAGGGTCCTTCCCTCTGGGGCCAACGTCCTGACTTTC. Its translation: CAYHRVLPSGANVLTF.

The rearrangement joins TRBV5-1 to TRBJ1-1; 8 bases are shared with TRBD1. Unmatched junction bases numbered 8, after V lost 4 bases and J lost 3 bases. Germline CDR1 SGHRS, CDR2 YFSETQ. There are 15 residues in the CDR3. CDR3 nucleotides: TGCGCCAGCAGCGTGACAGGGGCCGGGGACACTGAAGCTTTCTTT. It codes for CASSVTGAGDTEAFF.

The chain carries TRBV15 and TRBJ2-7, with a tentative D call TRBD2 (5 bases). Germline loops: CDR1 LNHNV, CDR2 YYDKDF (reference sequence). With 0 bases removed from V and 4 bases from J, the gap between germline ends came to 7 bases. The CDR3 runs to 13 residues. The CDR3 bases are TGTGCCACCAGCAGAGACCCGGGGTACGAGCAGTACTTC. Its translation is CATSRDPGYEQYF.

This chain connects TRBV6-5 to TRBJ1-4; 10 bases match TRBD1. J was trimmed by 10 bases and V by 5 bases; bases with no gene match: 10. Germline V gene data show CDR1 as MNHEY and CDR2 as SVGAGI. The CDR3 totals 15 residues. As DNA, the CDR3 is TGTGCCAGCAGTAGGACCGGGACAGGGGAGGGAAAACTGTTTTTT. Translation gives CASSRTGTGEGKLFF.

The rearrangement links TRBV18 to TRBJ1-1, with D tentatively TRBD1 (5 bases). This CDR3 has 16 amino acids. V lost 4 bases, J lost 0 bases, and 15 bases lay in between. From germline, CDR1 is KGHSH and CDR2 LQKENI. CDR3 DNA sequence: TGTGCCAGCTCACTCCGACAGAAAACCATGAACACTGAAGCTTTCTTT. Translation gives CASSLRQKTMNTEAFF.

J is TRBJ2-3 and V is TRBV9, with 12 bases matching TRBD2. Trimming removed 2 bases from V and 5 bases from J; junction bases left unmatched: 6. CDR1 is SGDLS and CDR2 is YYNGEE in the germline V gene. The CDR3 is 16 amino acids. CDR3 sequence reads: CASSVFGLAGLDTQYF. CDR3 nucleotide sequence: TGTGCCAGCAGCGTCTTCGGACTAGCGGGACTAGATACGCAGTATTTT.

This clone came up once. The genes are TRBV6-1 and TRBJ2-1; TRBD1 agrees at 10 bases. The germline V gene encodes CDR1 MNHNS and CDR2 SASEGT. V trimming: 4 bases; J trimming: 7 bases; junction bases outside the gene matches: 10. There are 16 residues in the CDR3. The CDR3 protein is CASSGLPGQGTNEQFF. The CDR3 DNA sequence: TGTGCCAGCAGTGGCCTTCCGGGACAGGGGACGAATGAGCAGTTCTTC.

The genes are TRBV9 and TRBJ2-7, with TRBD1 identical over 9 bases. The CDR3 has 13 amino acids. J lost 8 bases, V lost 0 bases, and 3 bases had no gene match. In germline, CDR1 is SGDLS, CDR2 YYNGEE. CDR3 protein: CASSVGDRVKQYF. Here the CDR3 DNA reads TGTGCCAGCAGCGTAGGGGACAGGGTTAAGCAGTACTTC.

This clone was counted a single time. CDR3 nucleotides: TGCAGCGGAGGGTCCTCCTACGAGCAGTACTTC. Amino acids: CSGGSSYEQYF. The J gene is TRBJ2-7, the V gene TRBV29-1; D may be TRBD2 (5 bases). This CDR3 has 11 amino acids. Trimming took off 7 bases at V and 0 bases at J, with 7 bases between the two ends. Germline CDR1 is SQVTM and CDR2 is ANQGSEA.

The CDR3 region has the DNA TGCGCCAGCAGCCTGGAACGAGCGGGGGTTTTTAATGAGCAGTTCTTC. This gives the protein CASSLERAGVFNEQFF. The gene calls are TRBV4-1 and TRBJ2-1, with 8 bases matching TRBD2. The CDR3 runs 16 residues. Germline V CDR1 and CDR2: MGHRA, YSYEKL. Trimming removed 4 bases from V and 7 bases from J; junction bases left unmatched: 12.

The chain recombines TRBV7-8 with TRBJ2-5; 7 bases map to TRBD1. Losses at the gene ends were 5 bases for V and 5 bases for J; bases not matched to a gene: 11. CDR1 is SGHVS, CDR2 FQNEAQ, per germline. This CDR3 is 15 amino acids long. Here the CDR3 DNA reads TGTGCCAGCAGCGTACAGGGGCCGGCAATGGAGACCCAGTACTTC. It yields the protein CASSVQGPAMETQYF.

This chain connects TRBV5-3 to TRBJ2-3, with D unresolved. TRBV5-3 is given ORF status, its function remaining uncertain. CDR3 length equals 13 residues. The germline V and J ends were trimmed by 4 bases and 2 bases, with 8 bases remaining between them. The CDR3: CARSERFTDTQYF. CDR3 bases: TGTGCCAGAAGCGAGCGCTTCACAGATACGCAGTATTTT.

The V gene is TRBV28, the J gene TRBJ1-1, with D unresolved. Trimming removed 4 bases at V and 12 bases at J, with 12 bases between. There are 11 residues in the CDR3. Germline V gives CDR1 MDHEN, CDR2 SYDVKM. The DNA of the CDR3 is TGTGCCAGCAGTTCGGGAGAATTGTCTTTCTTT. Protein sequence: CASSSGELSFF.